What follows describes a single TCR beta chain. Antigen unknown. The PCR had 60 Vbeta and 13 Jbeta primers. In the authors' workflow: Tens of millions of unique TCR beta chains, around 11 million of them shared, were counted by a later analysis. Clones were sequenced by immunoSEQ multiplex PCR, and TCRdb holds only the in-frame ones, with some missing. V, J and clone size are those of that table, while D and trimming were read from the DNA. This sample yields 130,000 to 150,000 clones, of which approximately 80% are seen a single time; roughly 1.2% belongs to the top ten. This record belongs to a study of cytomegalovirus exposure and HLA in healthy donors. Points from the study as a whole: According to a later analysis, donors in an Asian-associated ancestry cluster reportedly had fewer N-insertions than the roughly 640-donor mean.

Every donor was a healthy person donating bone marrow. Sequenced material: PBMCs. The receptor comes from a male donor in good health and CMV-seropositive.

Here the CDR3 reads CASSLSGGRTEAFF. The DNA of the CDR3 is TGTGCCAGCAGCCTCAGCGGGGGGAGAACTGAAGCTTTCTTT. The chain employs TRBV7-3 and TRBJ1-1, with a tentative D call TRBD1 (5 bases). This CDR3 region has 14 residues. V was shortened by 5 bases and J by 5 bases, with 15 bases between the two germline ends. CDR1 is SGHTA, CDR2 FQGTGA, per germline.